This entry lists 22 T cell receptor beta chains sequenced from one sample in a study of shared clonotypes between healthy human individuals (dated by TCRdb to about 2020). CD8 naive samples were CD45RO-negative cells positively selected for CCR7, giving a CD45RA+CCR7+ population that excluded TemRA cells. The method behind the library was the immunoSEQ multiplex PCR assay. TCRdb carries this immuneACCESS record with in-frame sequences only. Its versions omit some clonotypes, under half of them owing to an unresolved V gene in the studies checked, with the rest unexplained. This sample gives 500,000 to 700,000 clones in total; approximately 95% of them show up just once. The ten largest clones represent 0.11% of the sample. Specimen: naive CD8+ T cells sorted from blood. The intended sense of this specimen's cell subset or site label: CD45RA+CCR7+. Receptors originate from a woman in her 30s in good health.

The chain couples TRBV2 to TRBJ2-3; TRBD1 matches at 10 bases. Germline V CDR1 and CDR2: SNHLY, FYNNEI. The CDR3 sequence is 14 residues long. Trimming cost V 5 bases and J 6 bases; bases outside gene matches: 5. The CDR3 region has the DNA TGTGCCAGCAGTCGGGACAGGGGATGGGATACGCAGTATTTT. Its protein product is CASSRDRGWDTQYF.

The rearrangement uses TRBV7-9 and TRBJ2-5; no clear D gene. Germline CDR1 is SEHNR and CDR2 is FQNEAQ (reference sequence). Trimming removed 5 bases from V and 5 bases from J, with 12 bases in between. This CDR3 is built from 13 residues. The CDR3 DNA follows: TGTGCCAGCAGCCATGAGGTTCTGGAGACCCAGTACTTC. This sequence encodes CASSHEVLETQYF. Supplemented by reference TRBV7-9 and TRBJ2-5, the full variable domain reads DTGVSQNPRHKITKRGQNVTFRCDPISEHNRLYWYRQTLGQGPEFLTYFQNEAQLEKSRLLSDRFSAERPKGSFSTLEIQRTEQGDSAMYLCASSHEVLETQYFGPGTRLLVL.

The rearrangement links TRBV21-1 to TRBJ2-2; TRBD2 was called by the table and not checked on the DNA. TRBV21-1 is an annotated pseudogene. This CDR3 spans 17 amino acids. The CDR3 bases are TGTGCCAGCAGCAAAGTTCTAAGCGGGAGGACGGACGGGGAGCTGTTTTTT. Its protein is CASSKVLSGRTDGELFF.

The V gene is TRBV9, the J gene TRBJ2-3; D ambiguous. V lost 4 bases, J lost 5 bases, and 11 bases lay in between. Germline CDR1 is SGDLS and CDR2 is YYNGEE. This CDR3 region has 13 residues. The CDR3 loop reads CASSLSTQDTQYF. CDR3 DNA: TGTGCCAGCAGCTTAAGTACACAAGATACGCAGTATTTT. The whole variable domain, filled in from reference TRBV9 and TRBJ2-3, reads DSGVTQTPKHLITATGQRVTLRCSPRSGDLSVYWYQQSLDQGLQFLIQYYNGEERAKGNILERFSAQQFPDLHSELNLSSLELGDSALYFCASSLSTQDTQYFGPGTRLTVL.

This sequence joins TRBV7-9 and TRBJ2-1; the match to TRBD2 covers 12 bases. The junction had 10 bases not matched to a gene; V was cut back by 4 bases and J by 9 bases. Germline assignment: CDR1 SEHNR and CDR2 FQNEAQ (reference sequence). The CDR3 covers 16 residues. The CDR3 region is CASSSRLAGVMPEQFF. The CDR3 DNA sequence: TGTGCCAGCAGCTCCCGACTAGCGGGAGTAATGCCTGAGCAGTTCTTC.

V is TRBV6-1 and J is TRBJ2-7; the D call may be TRBD1 or TRBD2 (5 bases each). There are 13 residues in the CDR3. With 3 bases removed from V and 4 bases from J, the gap between germline ends came to 10 bases. CDR1 MNHNS and CDR2 SASEGT come from the germline V gene. CDR3 nucleotide sequence: TGTGCCAGCAGTGATTCCTGGGGGTACGAGCAGTACTTC. Translated: CASSDSWGYEQYF.

The chain combines TRBV5-8 with TRBJ2-7; TRBD1 aligns across 8 bases. CDR3 size: 16 residues. The germline gives CDR1 SGHTS, CDR2 YDEGEE. The V segment lost 4 bases and the J segment 2 bases; nucleotides outside the gene matches: 11. The DNA of the CDR3 is TGTGCCAGCAGCATCAGAGAACAGGGGGGACCCTACGAGCAGTACTTC. It is translated as CASSIREQGGPYEQYF.

This clone has only one observation. The chain joins TRBV27 to TRBJ1-3; D uncertain. CDR1 and CDR2 from the germline V gene are MNHEY and SMNVEV (reference sequence). The CDR3 runs to 15 residues. Trimming removed 3 bases at V and 3 bases at J, with 12 bases between. For the CDR3, the DNA is TGTGCCAGCAGTTTGTCGGGGATTTTTGGAAACACCATATATTTT. This codes for CASSLSGIFGNTIYF.

This clone has a single count. The chain links TRBV6-4 to TRBJ1-3, with D possibly matching TRBD1 (6 bases). This CDR3 has 21 residues. Germline V gene data show CDR1 as MRHNA and CDR2 as SNTAGT. Trimming removed 2 bases from V and 0 bases from J, with 26 bases in between. The CDR3 loop reads CASSDTTPAAGVRSSGNTIYF. The DNA of the CDR3 is TGTGCCAGCAGTGACACCACCCCGGCGGCAGGGGTTAGGTCCTCTGGAAACACCATATATTTT.

The CDR3 region is CASSVYGSLTDTQYF. CDR3 in DNA: TGTGCCAGCAGCGTCTACGGGAGCCTCACAGATACGCAGTATTTT. The rearrangement joins TRBV9 to TRBJ2-3; D possibly corresponds to TRBD2 (6 bases). From germline, CDR1 is SGDLS and CDR2 YYNGEE. V was cut by 2 bases and J by 2 bases, with 12 bases left in between. This CDR3 has 15 amino acids. Full variable domain (remainder filled in from reference TRBV9 and TRBJ2-3): DSGVTQTPKHLITATGQRVTLRCSPRSGDLSVYWYQQSLDQGLQFLIQYYNGEERAKGNILERFSAQQFPDLHSELNLSSLELGDSALYFCASSVYGSLTDTQYFGPGTRLTVL.

This sequence joins TRBV13 and TRBJ2-1; 11 bases agree with TRBD2. The V and J ends lost 5 bases and 6 bases, in that order; junction bases with no gene match: 3. Germline CDR1 is PRHDT and CDR2 is FYEKMQ (reference sequence). The CDR3 contains 14 residues. DNA for the CDR3: TGTGCCAGCAGCCCCGGGACTAGCGGCAATGAGCAGTTCTTC. This encodes CASSPGTSGNEQFF.

The V gene is TRBV4-1, the J gene TRBJ1-4; D ambiguous. Per germline, CDR1 MGHRA and CDR2 YSYEKL. The CDR3 has 15 amino acids. V was clipped by 2 bases and J by 5 bases, with 12 bases between them. The CDR3 nucleotides are TGCGCCAGCAGCCAAAATGAGCGGATAAATGAAAAACTGTTTTTT. Translated: CASSQNERINEKLFF.

The chain employs TRBV29-1 and TRBJ2-7; TRBD1 is a possible D gene (5 bases). In germline, CDR1 is SQVTM, CDR2 ANQGSEA. The CDR3 is made up of 11 amino acids. V was pared by 6 bases and J by 3 bases, with 9 bases between. DNA for the CDR3: TGCAGCGTGACAGAAGACTACGAGCAGTACTTC. Its protein is CSVTEDYEQYF.

The chain combines TRBV6-1 with TRBJ2-7; 10 bases are shared with TRBD2. CDR3 length: 15 amino acids. Germline V lookup: CDR1 MNHNS, CDR2 SASEGT. V lost 7 bases and J lost 3; bases outside the gene matches: 9. The CDR3 loop is CASMGLAGVFYEQYF. The CDR3 DNA reads TGTGCCAGCATGGGGCTAGCGGGAGTGTTCTACGAGCAGTACTTC.

The rearrangement links TRBV19 to TRBJ2-7; 7 bases agree with TRBD2. Per the germline V gene, CDR1 is LNHDA and CDR2 is SQIVND (reference sequence). V was clipped by 3 bases and J by 5 bases; unmatched bases: 10. The CDR3 is made up of 15 amino acids. CDR3: CASSIAGALWDEQYF. The CDR3 DNA sequence: TGTGCCAGTAGTATTGCGGGAGCCTTGTGGGACGAGCAGTACTTC.

The chain links TRBV30 to TRBJ1-1; TRBD1 is a possible D gene (6 bases). The V and J ends lost 0 bases and 0 bases respectively, with 17 bases between them. Germline V gives CDR1 GTSNPN, CDR2 SVGIG (reference sequence). CDR3 size: 17 residues. The CDR3 nucleotides are TGTGCCTGGAGTGTACTATCAGGGGACGGGATGAACACTGAAGCTTTCTTT. Translated: CAWSVLSGDGMNTEAFF.

The gene calls are TRBV19 and TRBJ1-1; tentatively, D is TRBD1 (5 bases). With 3 bases removed from V and 10 bases from J, the gap between germline ends came to 24 bases. This CDR3 has 16 residues. The germline V gene has CDR1 LNHDA and CDR2 SQIVND (reference sequence). The CDR3 DNA follows: TGTGCCAGTAGTATTCACTTTACAGGAGTCCCATCCGGAGCTTTCTTT. Translated, it gives CASSIHFTGVPSGAFF. Complete variable domain (other parts from reference TRBV19 and TRBJ1-1): DGGITQSPKYLFRKEGQNVTLSCEQNLNHDAMYWYRQDPGQGLRLIYYSQIVNDFQKGDIAEGYSVSREKKESFPLTVTSAQKNPTAFYLCASSIHFTGVPSGAFFGQGTRLTVV.

V usage is TRBV19 and J usage is TRBJ1-5; no definite D call. The ends were cut back, 0 bases at V and 6 bases at J, with 9 bases in the middle. The germline gives CDR1 LNHDA, CDR2 SQIVND (reference sequence). The CDR3 totals 14 residues. CDR3 nucleotide sequence: TGTGCCAGTAGTATAGATTTGACGGGTCAGCCCCAGCATTTT. Residues: CASSIDLTGQPQHF. The variable domain in full, completed from reference TRBV19 and TRBJ1-5, reads DGGITQSPKYLFRKEGQNVTLSCEQNLNHDAMYWYRQDPGQGLRLIYYSQIVNDFQKGDIAEGYSVSREKKESFPLTVTSAQKNPTAFYLCASSIDLTGQPQHFGDGTRLSIL.

V and J are TRBV5-4 and TRBJ2-7; 7 bases align to TRBD2. Trimming cost V 3 bases and J 4 bases; bases outside gene matches: 7. This CDR3 region has 14 residues. Germline CDR1 SGHNT, CDR2 YYREEE (reference sequence). The CDR3 protein is CASSSGLGVYEQYF. In DNA form, the CDR3 reads TGTGCCAGCAGCTCCGGACTAGGTGTGTACGAGCAGTACTTC.

The chain links TRBV9 to TRBJ2-7, with TRBD1 matching 8 bases. The CDR3 totals 14 residues. Germline loops: CDR1 SGDLS, CDR2 YYNGEE. The trim removed 5 bases at V and 2 bases at J, leaving 6 bases unmatched. The DNA for the CDR3 is TGTGCCAGCAGGGCCCCGGACAGGGCCTACGAGCAGTACTTC. Protein: CASRAPDRAYEQYF.

This clone has only one observation. In the same sample, other DNA sequences code for this CDR3. The V gene is TRBV6-5, the J gene TRBJ2-5, with 11 nucleotides matching TRBD1. The length of the CDR3 is 15 residues. In germline, CDR1 is MNHEY, CDR2 SVGAGI. Trimming cost V 5 bases and J 5 bases; bases outside gene matches: 7. The CDR3: CASSPWTGGGETQYF. CDR3 bases: TGTGCCAGCAGTCCATGGACAGGGGGCGGCGAGACCCAGTACTTC.

The genes are TRBV7-9 and TRBJ2-7; maybe TRBD2 (6 bases). Germline-derived CDR1 and CDR2 are SEHNR and FQNEAQ (reference sequence). Trimming took off 4 bases at V and 6 bases at J, with 10 bases between the two ends. The CDR3 is 12 residues long. The CDR3 loop is CASSWGLSEQYF. CDR3 coding DNA: TGTGCCAGCAGCTGGGGACTCTCCGAGCAGTACTTC.